The 26 T cell receptor beta chains below all came from one sample that was sequenced in a study of vaccination and CD4 T cells after COVID-19. With the Oncomine TCR Beta short-read assay, DNA from cultured CD4+ T cells was sequenced. TCRdb reprocessed the PCR reads via MiXCR and lists one record per CDR3 protein. The table lists 9,500 to 15,000 distinct CDR3 sequences, approximately 43% of them singletons. Treatment denoted: approximately nine-day PBMC culture with coronavirus spike peptide pools or control peptides (ViraFEST assay). These receptors have no identified antigens. Specimen: CD4+ T cells from blood, cultured in vitro. These receptors were collected from a human donor who had recovered from COVID-19.

This clonotype appeared a few times. The chain links TRBV7-9 to TRBJ2-5; 7 positions agree with TRBD2. Germline V lookup: CDR1 SEHNR, CDR2 FQNEAQ (reference sequence). CDR3 length: 17 amino acids. Trimming removed 0 bases from V and 5 bases from J; junction bases left unmatched: 12. CDR3 in DNA: TGTGCCAGCAGCTTAGCGAGGGAAGCGGGACGACGCGAGACCCAGTACTTC. It translates to CASSLAREAGRRETQYF.

V is TRBV19 and J is TRBJ2-2; a possible D gene is TRBD1 (6 bases). CDR3 length: 14 amino acids. Per the germline V gene, CDR1 is LNHDA and CDR2 is SQIVND (reference sequence). The germline V and J ends were trimmed by 11 bases and 2 bases, with 15 bases remaining between them. CDR3 nucleotide sequence: TGTGCCGGACAACAGGGAATTAACACCGGGGAGCTGTTTTTT. Translated: CAGQQGINTGELFF.

The table lists this clonotype with a few counts. The chain recombines TRBV20-1 with TRBJ1-1; 8 bases match TRBD1. The ends lost 6 bases at V and 3 bases at J; junction bases unmatched: 9. Germline V gene data show CDR1 as DFQATT and CDR2 as SNEGSKA (reference sequence). The CDR3 sequence is 14 residues long. For the CDR3, the DNA is TGCAGTGCGCCCGGACAGGGCTTGTACACTGAAGCTTTCTTT. Translating gives CSAPGQGLYTEAFF.

The chain carries TRBV30 and TRBJ2-7, with D perhaps matching TRBD1 (5 bases). CDR1 GTSNPN and CDR2 SVGIG come from the germline V gene (reference sequence). V was shortened by 3 bases and J by 0 bases, with 15 bases between the two germline ends. The CDR3 is 15 amino acids. CDR3 in DNA: TGTGCCTGGAGCGAGGTGGCAACAGGCTCCTACGAGCAGTACTTC. Translated, it gives CAWSEVATGSYEQYF.

This clonotype has just a few counts. The J gene is TRBJ2-7, the V gene TRBV27; no firm D call. CDR1 is MNHEY, CDR2 SMNVEV, per germline (reference sequence). The CDR3 spans 16 residues. Trimming shortened V by 4 bases and J by 2 bases, and 18 bases separated the two germline ends. The CDR3 loop reads CASSSRKTLRTYEQYF. The CDR3 region has the DNA TGTGCCAGCAGTTCCCGCAAAACCCTGAGGACCTACGAGCAGTACTTC.

The J gene is TRBJ2-5, the V gene TRBV11-3; the D gene is possibly TRBD1 (6 bases). The V gene lost 1 base and the J gene lost 5 bases, with 14 bases spanning the gap. The germline V gene encodes CDR1 SGHNT and CDR2 YENEEA. The CDR3 spans 15 residues. The CDR3, as DNA: TGTGCCAGCAGCTTAGGTGGGGGCGCGTTGGAGACCCAGTACTTC. It yields the protein CASSLGGGALETQYF.

This sequence joins TRBV6-2 or TRBV6-3 and TRBJ2-3; D may be TRBD2 (5 bases). V lost 8 bases, J lost 5 bases, and 17 bases lay in between. This CDR3 is built from 14 residues. CDR1 MNHEY and CDR2 SVGEGT come from the germline V gene. DNA of the CDR3: TGTGCCAGCGTAGGCACACTAGAAGGAGATACGCAGTATTTT. Its protein is CASVGTLEGDTQYF.

The rearrangement links TRBV12-3 or TRBV12-4 to TRBJ2-1, with TRBD2 matching over 7 bases. CDR3 size: 18 residues. The V gene end was trimmed by 1 base and the J gene end by 0 bases; junction bases not matched to a gene: 9. CDR3: CASSLGTWRGSSYNEQFF. The DNA for the CDR3 is TGTGCCAGCAGTTTAGGAACGTGGCGGGGGAGCTCCTACAATGAGCAGTTCTTC.

This chain uses TRBV10-3 with TRBJ2-2; 12 nucleotides agree with TRBD2. Germline loops: CDR1 ENHRY, CDR2 SYGVKD. Trimming at V came to 3 bases and at J to 0 bases, leaving 11 bases not matched to a gene. The CDR3 extends over 20 amino acids. CDR3 sequence reads: CAISEGWLAGGRANTGELFF. The CDR3 DNA reads as TGTGCCATCAGTGAAGGTTGGCTAGCGGGAGGGAGGGCGAACACCGGGGAGCTGTTTTTT.

The rearrangement uses TRBV15 and TRBJ2-1, with TRBD1 as a possible D gene (6 bases). The CDR3 extends over 17 amino acids. Trimming took off 1 base at V and 0 bases at J, with 13 bases between the two ends. CDR1 is LNHNV and CDR2 is YYDKDF in the germline V gene (reference sequence). CDR3 loop: CATSRGSGVSSYNEQFF. CDR3 coding DNA: TGTGCCACCAGCAGAGGGTCAGGGGTTAGCTCCTACAATGAGCAGTTCTTC.

This rearrangement joins TRBV6-1 to TRBJ1-1; unclear D gene. This CDR3 has 14 amino acids. From germline, CDR1 is MNHNS and CDR2 SASEGT. Trimming left V 6 bases short and J 0 bases short, with 11 bases between. CDR3: CASREWALNTEAFF. The CDR3 DNA is TGTGCCAGCAGAGAGTGGGCCTTGAACACTGAAGCTTTCTTT.

The DNA of the CDR3 is TGCAGTGCTAGAGATATTAGTGACAGGGGGCTTGAAAGCAATCAGCCCCAGCATTTT. Its protein is CSARDISDRGLESNQPQHF. The chain carries TRBV20-1 and TRBJ1-5; 10 nucleotides match TRBD1. The CDR3 is 19 residues long. The germline gives CDR1 DFQATT, CDR2 SNEGSKA (reference sequence). V gave up 0 bases and J gave up 1 base; unmatched junction bases: 12.

This rearrangement joins TRBV10-2 to TRBJ2-1, with TRBD2 matching over 9 bases. Trimming took 6 bases from V and 8 from J; bases not matched to a gene: 8. The V gene's germline CDR1 is WSHSY and CDR2 SAAADI. CDR3 length equals 14 residues. As DNA, the CDR3 is TGCGCCAGCAGGAGAGCGGGAGGCGGGGATGAGCAGTTCTTC. It encodes CASRRAGGGDEQFF.

This clonotype was counted only a few times. The V and J genes are TRBV2 and TRBJ2-6; perhaps TRBD1 as D (6 bases). The germline V and J ends were trimmed by 6 bases and 4 bases, with 16 bases remaining between them. The CDR3 has 16 amino acids. Germline V gives CDR1 SNHLY, CDR2 FYNNEI. The CDR3 region has the DNA TGTGCCAGCAGCATAACAGGGTCGTCCGGGGCCAACGTCCTGACTTTC. Protein product: CASSITGSSGANVLTF.

The rearrangement joins TRBV12-5 to TRBJ1-1, with a possible D match to TRBD1 (6 bases). V lost 5 bases to trimming and J lost 5 bases, with 21 bases between them. The germline gives CDR1 LGHNT, CDR2 FRNRAP. The CDR3 consists of 16 residues. In DNA form, the CDR3 reads TGTGCTAGTGGTCCATCTACAAACAGGGTTGGGACTGAAGCTTTCTTT. Translating it yields CASGPSTNRVGTEAFF. The complete variable domain, with remaining parts taken from reference TRBV12-5 and TRBJ1-1, reads DARVTQTPRHKVTEMGQEVTMRCQPILGHNTVFWYRQTMMQGLELLAYFRNRAPLDDSGMPKDRFSAEMPDATLATLKIQPSEPRDSAVYFCASGPSTNRVGTEAFFGQGTRLTVV.

This clonotype appeared a single time. The rearrangement links TRBV9 to TRBJ2-7, with a tentative D call TRBD2 (5 bases). The CDR3 has 14 residues. CDR1 SGDLS and CDR2 YYNGEE come from the germline V gene. V gave up 3 bases and J gave up 1 base, with 11 bases separating them. The CDR3 region is CASSEDSHSYEQYF. CDR3 bases: TGTGCCAGCAGCGAGGACTCTCATTCCTACGAGCAGTACTTC.

The chain links TRBV25-1 to TRBJ2-3; no firm D call. V was pared by 10 bases and J by 2 bases, with 7 bases between. Germline V gene data show CDR1 as MGHDK and CDR2 as SYGVNS. The CDR3 totals 11 residues. The DNA of the CDR3 is TGTGCCACCATATACACAGATACGCAGTATTTT. Encoded protein: CATIYTDTQYF. The full variable domain, completed using reference TRBV25-1 and TRBJ2-3, is EADIYQTPRYLVIGTGKKITLECSQTMGHDKMYWYQQDPGMELHLIHYSYGVNSTEKGDLSSESTVSRIRTEHFPLTLESARPSHTSQYLCATIYTDTQYFGPGTRLTVL.

This sequence joins TRBV28 and TRBJ1-3; no reliable D call. Germline loops: CDR1 MDHEN, CDR2 SYDVKM. V lost 2 bases to trimming and J lost 3 bases, with 11 bases between them. The CDR3 has 15 amino acids. The CDR3 region has the DNA TGTGCCAGCAGTTTAGATCAAAGTTATGGAAACACCATATATTTT. This sequence encodes CASSLDQSYGNTIYF.

CDR3 DNA sequence: TGCAGTGCCATTACTCCGGGACCCGGGGTCCATGAGCAGTTCTTC. As protein: CSAITPGPGVHEQFF. The chain recombines TRBV20-1 with TRBJ2-1, with D tentatively TRBD1 or TRBD2 (5 bases each). The V end lost 6 bases, the J end lost 8 bases, and 23 bases lay between the germline ends. Germline V gives CDR1 DFQATT, CDR2 SNEGSKA (reference sequence). The CDR3 runs 15 residues.

This clonotype has only a few counts. The rearrangement joins TRBV6-1 to TRBJ2-7, with TRBD1 matching 10 bases. CDR1 and CDR2 from the germline V gene are MNHNS and SASEGT. The CDR3 covers 14 residues. The junction had 4 bases not matched to a gene; V was cut back by 6 bases and J by 2 bases. CDR3 bases: TGTGCCAGCAGGGGACAGGGGAAGACCTACGAGCAGTACTTC. Residues: CASRGQGKTYEQYF.

The V and J genes are TRBV6-1 and TRBJ1-3; D not certain. The V end lost 3 bases, the J end lost 0 bases, and 3 bases lay between the germline ends. The CDR3 runs to 13 residues. Per the germline V gene, CDR1 is MNHNS and CDR2 is SASEGT. The CDR3 region is CASSDISGNTIYF. The CDR3, as DNA: TGTGCCAGCAGTGACATCTCTGGAAACACCATATATTTT.

The chain carries TRBV7-3 and TRBJ2-2; perhaps TRBD2 as D (6 bases). The CDR3 totals 17 residues. V lost 7 bases and J lost 2, with 20 bases in between. Germline-derived CDR1 and CDR2 are SGHTA and FQGTGA. The CDR3 region is CASTPTPPGANTGELFF. The CDR3, as DNA: TGTGCCAGCACCCCTACCCCTCCGGGAGCCAACACCGGGGAGCTGTTTTTT.

There are a few counts of this clonotype. The J gene is TRBJ2-5, the V gene TRBV7-2; TRBD1 might be the D (6 bases). The length of the CDR3 is 15 residues. Deletions cut 2 bases from V and 5 bases from J, with 15 bases between. Germline V gives CDR1 SGHTA, CDR2 FQGNSA. The CDR3 spells CASSLITGSMETQYF. In DNA form, the CDR3 reads TGTGCCAGCAGCTTAATAACAGGGAGTATGGAGACCCAGTACTTC.

The sample holds a few counts of this clonotype. This chain uses TRBV3-1 with TRBJ1-1; possibly TRBD1 for D (5 bases). The germline V gene has CDR1 LGHDT and CDR2 YNNKEL (reference sequence). The V end was cut by 3 bases, the J end by 7 bases, with 12 bases between. The CDR3 has 13 residues. The DNA for the CDR3 is TGTGCCAGCAGCCATCGGGGCCAGGGTGAAGCTTTCTTT. Its translation: CASSHRGQGEAFF.

The chain is built from TRBV2 and TRBJ2-3, with 8 bases that match TRBD2. Losses at the gene ends were 5 bases for V and 1 base for J; bases not matched to a gene: 8. Germline V gene data show CDR1 as SNHLY and CDR2 as FYNNEI. This CDR3 comprises 16 residues. The CDR3 is CASSSLGGGGTDTQYF. The CDR3 bases are TGTGCCAGCAGTTCCCTCGGGGGGGGGGGCACAGATACGCAGTATTTT.

This chain uses TRBV19 with TRBJ2-1; TRBD2 agrees at 9 bases. The CDR3 is 16 amino acids. Germline CDR1 LNHDA, CDR2 SQIVND (reference sequence). V lost 4 bases, J lost 5 bases, and 9 bases stayed unmatched. The CDR3 DNA follows: TGTGCCAGTAGTAGTCTTCTAGCGGGGCTCAACAATGAGCAGTTCTTC. Its translation: CASSSLLAGLNNEQFF.